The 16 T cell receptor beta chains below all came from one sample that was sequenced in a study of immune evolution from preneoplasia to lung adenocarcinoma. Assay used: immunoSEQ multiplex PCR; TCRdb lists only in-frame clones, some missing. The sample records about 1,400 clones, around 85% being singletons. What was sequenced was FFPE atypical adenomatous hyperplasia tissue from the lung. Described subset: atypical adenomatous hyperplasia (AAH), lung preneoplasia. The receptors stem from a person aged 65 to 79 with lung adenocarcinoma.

In DNA form, the CDR3 reads TGTGCCAGCAATCCAGCGGGAGCCCCTGGCACGCAGTATTTT. It specifies CASNPAGAPGTQYF. The V and J genes are TRBV6-5 and TRBJ2-3, with TRBD2 matching over 8 bases. Germline V gene lookup returns CDR1 MNHEY and CDR2 SVGAGI. Trimming at V came to 7 bases and at J to 9 bases, leaving 12 bases not matched to a gene. The CDR3 is made up of 14 amino acids.

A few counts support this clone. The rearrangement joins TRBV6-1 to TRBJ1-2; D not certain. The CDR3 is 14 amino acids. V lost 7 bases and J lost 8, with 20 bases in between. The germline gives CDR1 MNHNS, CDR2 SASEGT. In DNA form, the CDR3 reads TGTGCCAGCATCGAAGACGTCTTCCAAGGAGGCTACACCTTC. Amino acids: CASIEDVFQGGYTF.

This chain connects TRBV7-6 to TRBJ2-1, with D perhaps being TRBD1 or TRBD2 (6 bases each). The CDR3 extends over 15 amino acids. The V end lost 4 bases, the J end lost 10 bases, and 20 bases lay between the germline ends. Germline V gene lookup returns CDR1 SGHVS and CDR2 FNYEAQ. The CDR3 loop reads CASSSDAGEGGEQFF. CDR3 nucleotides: TGTGCCAGCAGCTCGGATGCTGGGGAAGGGGGGGAGCAGTTCTTC.

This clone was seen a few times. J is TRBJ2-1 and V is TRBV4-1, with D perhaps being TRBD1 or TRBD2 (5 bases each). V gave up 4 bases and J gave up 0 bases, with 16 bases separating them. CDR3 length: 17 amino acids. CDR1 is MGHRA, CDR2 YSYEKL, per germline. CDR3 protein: CASSRGYEHSSYNEQFF. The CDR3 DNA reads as TGCGCCAGCAGCCGGGGGTACGAACACAGCTCCTACAATGAGCAGTTCTTC.

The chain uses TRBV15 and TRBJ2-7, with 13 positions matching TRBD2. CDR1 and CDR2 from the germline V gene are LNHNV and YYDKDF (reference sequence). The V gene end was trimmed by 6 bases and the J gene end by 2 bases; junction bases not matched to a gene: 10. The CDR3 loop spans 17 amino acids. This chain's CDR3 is CATSRGLLAGGAYEQYF. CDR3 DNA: TGTGCCACCAGTCGCGGCCTACTAGCGGGAGGGGCCTACGAGCAGTACTTC.

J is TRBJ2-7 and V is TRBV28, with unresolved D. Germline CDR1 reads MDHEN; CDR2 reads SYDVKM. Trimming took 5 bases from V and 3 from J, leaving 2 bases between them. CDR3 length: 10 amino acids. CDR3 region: CASSDYEQYF. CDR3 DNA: TGTGCCAGCAGTGACTACGAGCAGTACTTC.

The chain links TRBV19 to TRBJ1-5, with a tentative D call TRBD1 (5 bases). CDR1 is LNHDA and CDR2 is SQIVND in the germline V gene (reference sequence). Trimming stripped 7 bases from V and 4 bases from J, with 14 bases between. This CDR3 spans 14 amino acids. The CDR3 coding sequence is TGTGCCAGTAACGATCCCAGGGTGAATCAGCCCCAGCATTTT. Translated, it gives CASNDPRVNQPQHF.

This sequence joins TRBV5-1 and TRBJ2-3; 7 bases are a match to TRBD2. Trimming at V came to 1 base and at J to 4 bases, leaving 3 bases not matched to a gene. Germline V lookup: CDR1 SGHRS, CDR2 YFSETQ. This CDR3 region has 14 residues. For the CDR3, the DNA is TGCGCCAGCAGCTTGTCCACTAGCGCAGATACGCAGTATTTT. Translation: CASSLSTSADTQYF.

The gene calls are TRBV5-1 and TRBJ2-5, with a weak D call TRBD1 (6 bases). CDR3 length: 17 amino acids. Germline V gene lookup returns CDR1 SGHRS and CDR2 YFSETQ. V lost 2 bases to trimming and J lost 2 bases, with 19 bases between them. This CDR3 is CASSFTWTARPQETQYF. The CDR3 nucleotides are TGCGCCAGCAGCTTTACCTGGACAGCCCGCCCGCAAGAGACCCAGTACTTC.

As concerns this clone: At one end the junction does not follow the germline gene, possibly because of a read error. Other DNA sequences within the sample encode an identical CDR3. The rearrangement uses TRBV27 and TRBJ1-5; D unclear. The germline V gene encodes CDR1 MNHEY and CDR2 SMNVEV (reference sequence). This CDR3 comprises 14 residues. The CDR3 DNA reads TGTGCCAGCAGCCGGGAAATGTTTGATCAACCCCAGCATTTT. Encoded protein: CASSREMFDQPQHF.

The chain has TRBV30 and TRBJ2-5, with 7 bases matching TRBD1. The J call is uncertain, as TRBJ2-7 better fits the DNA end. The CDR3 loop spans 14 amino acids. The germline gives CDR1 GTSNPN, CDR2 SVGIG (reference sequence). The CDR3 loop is CAWSVQGRTSEQYF. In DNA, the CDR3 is TGTGCCTGGAGTGTACAGGGGCGCACGAGCGAGCAGTACTTC.

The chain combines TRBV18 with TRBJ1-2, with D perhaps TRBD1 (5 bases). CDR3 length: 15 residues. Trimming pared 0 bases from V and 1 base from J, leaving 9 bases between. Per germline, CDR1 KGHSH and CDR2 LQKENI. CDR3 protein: CASSPPKGRNYGYTF. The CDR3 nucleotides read TGTGCCAGCTCACCACCGAAGGGGCGTAACTATGGCTACACCTTC. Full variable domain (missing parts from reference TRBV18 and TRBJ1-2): NAGVMQNPRHLVRRRGQEARLRCSPMKGHSHVYWYRQLPEEGLKFMVYLQKENIIDESGMPKERFSAEFPKEGPSILRIQQVVRGDSAAYFCASSPPKGRNYGYTFGSGTRLTVV.

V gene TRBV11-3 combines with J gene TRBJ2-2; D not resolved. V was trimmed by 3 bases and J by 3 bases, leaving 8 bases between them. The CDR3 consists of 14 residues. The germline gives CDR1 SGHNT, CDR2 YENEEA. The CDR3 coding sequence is TGTGCCAGCAGCTTGGCAGAGTACACCGGGGAGCTGTTTTTT. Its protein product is CASSLAEYTGELFF. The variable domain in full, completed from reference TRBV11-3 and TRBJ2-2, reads EAGVVQSPRYKIIEKKQPVAFWCNPISGHNTLYWYLQNLGQGPELLIRYENEEAVDDSQLPKDRFSAERLKGVDSTLKIQPAELGDSAVYLCASSLAEYTGELFFGEGSRLTVL.

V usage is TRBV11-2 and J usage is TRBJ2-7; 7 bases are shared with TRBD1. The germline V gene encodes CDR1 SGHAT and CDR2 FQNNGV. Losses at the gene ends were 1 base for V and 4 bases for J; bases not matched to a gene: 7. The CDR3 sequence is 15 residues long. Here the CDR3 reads CASSLVPGGQYEQYF. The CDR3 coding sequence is TGTGCCAGCAGCTTAGTTCCAGGGGGTCAATACGAGCAGTACTTC.

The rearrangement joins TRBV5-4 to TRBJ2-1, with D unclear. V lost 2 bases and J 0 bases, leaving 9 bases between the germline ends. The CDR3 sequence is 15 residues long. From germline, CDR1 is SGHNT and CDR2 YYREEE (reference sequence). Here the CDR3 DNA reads TGTGCCAGCAGCTTCTTGATGAGCTCCTACAATGAGCAGTTCTTC. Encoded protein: CASSFLMSSYNEQFF. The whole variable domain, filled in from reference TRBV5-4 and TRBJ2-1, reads ETGVTQSPTHLIKTRGQQVTLRCSSQSGHNTVSWYQQALGQGPQFIFQYYREEENGRGNFPPRFSGLQFPNYSSELNVNALELDDSALYLCASSFLMSSYNEQFFGPGTRLTVL.

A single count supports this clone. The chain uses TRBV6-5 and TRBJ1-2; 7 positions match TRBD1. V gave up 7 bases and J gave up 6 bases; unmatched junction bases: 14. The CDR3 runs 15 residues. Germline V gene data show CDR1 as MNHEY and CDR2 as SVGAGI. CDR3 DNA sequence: TGTGCCAGCACTACTACAGGGGTGGGTGACAATGGCTACACCTTC. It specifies CASTTTGVGDNGYTF.